This TCR beta chain was documented in a study of CD8+CD57+ T cells in acquired aplastic anemia. The germline gives CDR1 LNHDA, CDR2 SQIVND (reference sequence). The CDR3 spans 13 residues. V shed 3 bases and J shed 1 base, with 5 bases lying between them. For CDR3 and TCR beta VDJ profiling, genomic DNA was the template used. TCRdb reprocessed the reads via MiXCR and lists one record per CDR3 protein. The data contain about 210,000 distinct CDR3 sequences, approximately 35% of them seen just once; the ten biggest clones take up roughly 1.1%. This clonotype was found many times. The V and J genes are TRBV19 and TRBJ2-3; D gene ambiguous. Sequenced material: sorted CD4+, CD8+, or CD8+CD57+ T cells (not recorded which) from PBMCs. The receptor was derived from a human donor in good health, serving as a control. The CDR3 protein is CASSISRTDTQYF. In DNA, the CDR3 is TGTGCCAGTAGTATTTCACGCACAGATACGCAGTATTTT. Looking up the rest from reference TRBV19 and TRBJ2-3 gives the full variable domain: DGGITQSPKYLFRKEGQNVTLSCEQNLNHDAMYWYRQDPGQGLRLIYYSQIVNDFQKGDIAEGYSVSREKKESFPLTVTSAQKNPTAFYLCASSISRTDTQYFGPGTRLTVL.